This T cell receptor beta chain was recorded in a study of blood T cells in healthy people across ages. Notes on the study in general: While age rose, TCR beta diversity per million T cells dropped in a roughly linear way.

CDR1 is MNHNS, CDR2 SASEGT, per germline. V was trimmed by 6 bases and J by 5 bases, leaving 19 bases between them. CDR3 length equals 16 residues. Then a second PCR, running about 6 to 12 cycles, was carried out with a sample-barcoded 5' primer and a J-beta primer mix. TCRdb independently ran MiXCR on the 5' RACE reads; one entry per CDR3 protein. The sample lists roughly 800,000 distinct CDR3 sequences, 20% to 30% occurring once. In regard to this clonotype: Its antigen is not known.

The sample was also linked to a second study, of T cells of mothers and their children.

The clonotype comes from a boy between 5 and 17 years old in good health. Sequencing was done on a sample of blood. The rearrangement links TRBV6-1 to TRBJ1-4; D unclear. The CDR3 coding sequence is TGTGCCAGCAGCAGGAAGTCATTGGCGGGGAATGAAAAACTGTTTTTT. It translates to CASSRKSLAGNEKLFF.